This note documents a single T cell receptor (beta chain) sequence. What it recognizes is unknown. A multiplex PCR was run with 60 Vbeta primers and 13 Jbeta primers. Some clones are missing from TCRdb's copy, which holds only in-frame ones; the method was immunoSEQ multiplex PCR. Of about 140,000 clones listed, roughly 80% were seen once; the top ten hold less than 1.5%. This sample was taken from a study of cytomegalovirus exposure and HLA in healthy donors. The junction had 7 bases not matched to a gene; V was cut back by 2 bases and J by 5 bases. The germline gives CDR1 SQVTM, CDR2 ANQGSEA. This CDR3 has 15 residues. Study-level findings and limits: A missense DCLRE1C variant was associated with V- and J-gene trimming of TCR beta chains in a later analysis, and an independent cohort replicated the association.

The sequenced sample consisted of PBMCs. The clonotype was recovered from a female donor in good health and CMV-seronegative. The chain carries TRBV29-1 and TRBJ2-1; 9 positions agree with TRBD2. CDR3 nucleotides: TGCAGCGTTGAAACCCGACTAGCGGCACACAATGAGCAGTTCTTC. Translation gives CSVETRLAAHNEQFF.